The TCR beta chain described here comes from a study of cytomegalovirus exposure and HLA in healthy donors. The CDR3 runs 15 residues. V shed 2 bases and J shed 6 bases, with 18 bases lying between them. Germline V gives CDR1 SGDLS, CDR2 YYNGEE. Primers included in the PCR were 60 Vbeta and 13 Jbeta primers. TCRdb keeps only in-frame clones here, not all; method: immunoSEQ multiplex PCR. Found here are around 130,000 clones, just over 65% of them singletons; the top ten hold 1.5% to 1.9%. This chain uses TRBV9 with TRBJ2-7; TRBD2 is a possible D gene (6 bases). The sequence came from a man aged 18 to 29 in good health and CMV-seronegative. Sequencing was done on a sample of PBMCs. CDR3 nucleotide sequence: TGTGCCAGCAGCGTTTCGACTAGTTCCCTCCTCGAGCAGTACTTC. Protein sequence: CASSVSTSSLLEQYF. Combining the CDR3 with reference TRBV9 and TRBJ2-7 gives the whole variable domain DSGVTQTPKHLITATGQRVTLRCSPRSGDLSVYWYQQSLDQGLQFLIQYYNGEERAKGNILERFSAQQFPDLHSELNLSSLELGDSALYFCASSVSTSSLLEQYFGPGTRLTVT.